Below, 8 T cell receptor beta chains from the same sample are listed, as sequenced in a study of blood T cell repertoires in COVID-19. Method: immunoSEQ multiplex PCR; TCRdb's copy keeps in-frame clones and lacks some. The sample has some 230,000 clones, about 85% seen once. The specimen sequenced was peripheral blood. The receptor source for this set is a man aged 45 to 65 who had recovered from COVID-19.

The J gene is TRBJ1-5, the V gene TRBV7-2, with 8 bases identical to TRBD1. Germline trimming cut 5 bases from V and 6 bases from J; bases unmatched to any gene: 9. The CDR3 is made up of 15 amino acids. Germline V gene sequence: CDR1 SGHTA, CDR2 FQGNSA. CDR3 bases: TGTGCCAGCAGCCCTCGGACAGGGACAAGTCAGCCCCAGCATTTT. Amino acids: CASSPRTGTSQPQHF.

J is TRBJ1-2 and V is TRBV4-1, with D possibly matching TRBD1 (6 bases). Germline lookup yields CDR1 MGHRA and CDR2 YSYEKL. V was shortened by 1 base and J by 6 bases, with 12 bases between the two germline ends. The CDR3 has 14 amino acids. CDR3 in DNA: TGCGCCAGCAGCCAAGTCGGACAGCCTCATGGCTACACCTTC. This sequence encodes CASSQVGQPHGYTF.

As to this clone: Additional DNA sequences in this sample encode the identical CDR3. This chain links TRBV28 with TRBJ1-2; tentative D call: TRBD1 (6 bases). This CDR3 is 13 amino acids long. V lost 5 bases and J lost 2, with 9 bases in between. Germline CDR1 MDHEN, CDR2 SYDVKM. The CDR3 DNA reads TGTGCCAGCAGTCTCGGACAGAACTATGGCTACACCTTC. Translating it yields CASSLGQNYGYTF.

V and J are TRBV28 and TRBJ1-5; D might be TRBD1 (5 bases). The V gene lost 3 bases and the J gene lost 8 bases, with 11 bases spanning the gap. Germline V gene lookup returns CDR1 MDHEN and CDR2 SYDVKM. CDR3 length: 13 residues. CDR3: CASSFGGLEPQHF. CDR3 in DNA: TGTGCCAGCAGTTTTGGGGGGTTGGAGCCCCAGCATTTT.

This chain connects TRBV10-3 to TRBJ1-2, with a possible D match to TRBD1 (6 bases). V lost 7 bases and J lost 4, with 13 bases in between. CDR1 and CDR2 (germline): ENHRY, SYGVKD. This CDR3 spans 13 amino acids. The CDR3 reads CAITETGSYGYTF. In DNA, the CDR3 is TGTGCCATCACCGAAACAGGGTCCTATGGCTACACCTTC.

This clone was seen a handful of times. This chain connects TRBV19 to TRBJ2-7; 7 nucleotides align to TRBD1. From germline, CDR1 is LNHDA and CDR2 SQIVND (reference sequence). The CDR3 contains 15 residues. The ends lost 5 bases at V and 4 bases at J; junction bases unmatched: 11. CDR3 region: CASSSKDRLRYEQYF. CDR3 nucleotides: TGTGCCAGTAGTTCAAAGGACAGGTTGCGGTACGAGCAGTACTTC.

The V gene is TRBV19, the J gene TRBJ1-5; TRBD1 matches at 9 bases. The CDR3 runs 17 residues. V lost 4 bases to trimming and J lost 1 base; unmatched junction nucleotides: 8. Germline loops: CDR1 LNHDA, CDR2 SQIVND (reference sequence). CDR3 sequence reads: CASSTPGQGLSNQPQHF. As DNA, the CDR3 is TGTGCCAGTAGTACTCCGGGACAGGGTTTGAGCAATCAGCCCCAGCATTTT.

The chain links TRBV6-2 or TRBV6-3 to TRBJ2-2, with 9 positions matching TRBD2. CDR1 and CDR2 from the germline V gene are MNHEY and SVGEGT. This CDR3 is 17 amino acids long. The V gene end was trimmed by 4 bases and the J gene end by 6 bases; junction bases not matched to a gene: 12. CDR3 amino acids: CASSSPGLAITAGELFF. In nucleotides, the CDR3 is TGTGCCAGCAGTTCCCCGGGACTAGCTATAACGGCCGGGGAGCTGTTTTTT.